Listed here are 11 T cell receptor beta chains from one sample, sequenced in a study of T cell responses to AZD1222 COVID-19 vaccine. Clones were sequenced by immunoSEQ multiplex PCR, and TCRdb holds only the in-frame ones, with some missing. The sample records roughly 78,000 clones, 80% to 85% being singletons. This specimen was peripheral blood, taken on day 0 of AZD1222 vaccination. These receptor sequences come from an adult in good health.

The chain carries TRBV6-6 and TRBJ2-2, with TRBD1 as a possible D gene (5 bases). Between the trimmed V and J ends, which lost 5 bases and 1 base, there was a span of 8 bases. The CDR3 loop spans 14 amino acids. Germline assignment: CDR1 MNHNY and CDR2 SVGAGI (reference sequence). The chain's CDR3 is CASSDQGNTGELFF. The CDR3 region has the DNA TGTGCCAGCAGTGATCAGGGGAACACCGGGGAGCTGTTTTTT.

The J gene is TRBJ2-3, the V gene TRBV5-1, with TRBD2 identical over 8 bases. CDR1 is SGHRS, CDR2 YFSETQ, per germline. With 2 bases clipped from V and 0 bases from J, the junction kept 5 bases outside the gene matches. This CDR3 has 16 residues. CDR3: CASSFRAGGSTDTQYF. DNA of the CDR3: TGCGCCAGCAGCTTCCGGGCGGGAGGAAGCACAGATACGCAGTATTTT.

This clone was found a few times. The CDR3 DNA is TGCGCCAGCAGCCTCACAACAGGGGGCCCTATAGCCAAAAACATTCAGTACTTC. It is translated as CASSLTTGGPIAKNIQYF. The V and J genes are TRBV5-1 and TRBJ2-4; 9 bases align to TRBD1. The trim removed 4 bases at V and 0 bases at J, leaving 11 bases unmatched. This CDR3 spans 18 amino acids. Germline V gene lookup returns CDR1 SGHRS and CDR2 YFSETQ.

The chain uses TRBV24-1 and TRBJ1-3, with D uncertain. The CDR3 runs to 17 residues. The germline gives CDR1 KGHDR, CDR2 SFDVKD. Trimming shortened V by 0 bases and J by 0 bases, and 11 bases separated the two germline ends. The CDR3 sequence: CATSDLNTSFSGNTIYF. As DNA, the CDR3 is TGTGCCACCAGTGATTTGAACACCTCATTCTCTGGAAACACCATATATTTT.

This clone was picked up a small number of times. The chain links TRBV9 to TRBJ1-6, with TRBD1 as a possible D gene (6 bases). The CDR3 loop spans 15 amino acids. The V gene lost 4 bases and the J gene lost 9 bases, with 17 bases spanning the gap. CDR1 SGDLS and CDR2 YYNGEE come from the germline V gene. The CDR3 nucleotides are TGTGCCAGCAGCTCCTTCGGGGGGGCTGGTTCACCCCTCCACTTT. Its translation: CASSSFGGAGSPLHF.

This clone was found a few times. The chain uses TRBV19 and TRBJ2-1, with a tentative D call TRBD1 (5 bases). CDR1 and CDR2 from the germline V gene are LNHDA and SQIVND (reference sequence). CDR3 length equals 15 residues. Deletions cut 3 bases from V and 2 bases from J, with 11 bases between. The CDR3 DNA reads TGTGCCAGTAGTATTGGTGGGGCCCCCTACAATGAGCAGTTCTTC. This sequence encodes CASSIGGAPYNEQFF. The variable domain in full, with the rest retrieved from reference TRBV19 and TRBJ2-1, is DGGITQSPKYLFRKEGQNVTLSCEQNLNHDAMYWYRQDPGQGLRLIYYSQIVNDFQKGDIAEGYSVSREKKESFPLTVTSAQKNPTAFYLCASSIGGAPYNEQFFGPGTRLTVL.

This rearrangement joins TRBV5-5 to TRBJ1-5, with D perhaps TRBD1 (5 bases). V lost 1 base and J lost 3, with 11 bases in between. From germline, CDR1 is SGHKS and CDR2 YYEKEE (reference sequence). The CDR3 extends over 15 amino acids. CDR3 sequence (DNA): TGTGCCAGCAGCTTGTGGGGACGGGACAATCAGCCCCAGCATTTT. Encoded protein: CASSLWGRDNQPQHF. The full variable domain, its missing parts supplied by reference TRBV5-5 and TRBJ1-5, is DAGVTQSPTHLIKTRGQQVTLRCSPISGHKSVSWYQQVLGQGPQFIFQYYEKEERGRGNFPDRFSARQFPNYSSELNVNALLLGDSALYLCASSLWGRDNQPQHFGDGTRLSIL.

The chain employs TRBV5-8 and TRBJ2-7; D unclear. The CDR3 is 12 amino acids. With 2 bases removed from V and 5 bases from J, the gap between germline ends came to 8 bases. Germline V gene lookup returns CDR1 SGHTS and CDR2 YDEGEE. CDR3 amino acids: CASSFDIDEQYF. In DNA form, the CDR3 reads TGTGCCAGCAGCTTCGACATTGACGAGCAGTACTTC. Variable domain in full (rest from reference TRBV5-8 and TRBJ2-7): EAGVTQSPTHLIKTRGQQATLRCSPISGHTSVYWYQQALGLGLQFLLWYDEGEERNRGNFPPRFSGRQFPNYSSELNVNALELEDSALYLCASSFDIDEQYFGPGTRLTVT.

This chain connects TRBV5-1 to TRBJ2-7, with TRBD2 matching over 8 bases. The CDR3 is 17 amino acids. CDR1 is SGHRS and CDR2 is YFSETQ in the germline V gene. The ends lost 4 bases at V and 2 bases at J; junction bases unmatched: 14. CDR3 residues: CASSTPGAGGSPYEQYF. The CDR3 DNA is TGCGCCAGCAGCACCCCGGGGGCGGGGGGCTCGCCCTACGAGCAGTACTTC.

The chain links TRBV6-1 to TRBJ1-5, with D unclear. Germline-derived CDR1 and CDR2 are MNHNS and SASEGT. The CDR3 consists of 16 residues. The V end was cut by 2 bases, the J end by 0 bases, with 11 bases between. The CDR3, as DNA: TGTGCCAGCAGTGAAATTGGACTGAATAGCAATCAGCCCCAGCATTTT. This sequence encodes CASSEIGLNSNQPQHF.

This rearrangement joins TRBV29-1 to TRBJ2-1, with D unclear. The CDR3 length is 15 residues. V lost 4 bases and J 0 bases, leaving 13 bases between the germline ends. The V gene's germline CDR1 is SQVTM and CDR2 ANQGSEA. Written as DNA, the CDR3 is TGCAGCGTTGTTGGGCCAGCTGACTCCTACAATGAGCAGTTCTTC. Translating gives CSVVGPADSYNEQFF.